This T cell receptor (beta chain) was captured by sequencing in a study of PD-1 blockade in classical Hodgkin lymphoma. Study at large: The study gave patients nivolumab 3 mg/kg intravenously every 2 weeks.

As for this clone: What it binds is not known.

Trimming stripped 6 bases from V and 0 bases from J, with 9 bases between. The CDR3 runs to 14 residues. CDR1 is ENHRY and CDR2 is SYGVKD in the germline V gene. Brentuximab vedotin exposure varied among the patients, all of whom had relapsed after autologous stem cell transplantation. With magnetic negative selection, CD4+ T cells were purified from PBMCs that had been thawed. Using immunoSEQ multiplex PCR, the repertoire was profiled, and TCRdb retains in-frame clones only, with some absent. The sample has tens of thousands of clones; about 85% are singletons. Study-level results: When set against healthy donors, newly diagnosed patients were reported to show lower baseline TCR diversity.

The source was CD4+ T cells from blood, collected at baseline. The source of this sequence is a human donor with classical Hodgkin lymphoma. The chain has TRBV10-3 and TRBJ1-5; D is undetermined. CDR3 protein: CAISQDSSNQPQHF. The CDR3 bases are TGTGCCATCAGCCAAGACTCTAGCAATCAGCCCCAGCATTTT.